The source of this T cell receptor (beta chain) is a study of cytomegalovirus exposure and HLA in healthy donors. CDR1 is SGDLS, CDR2 YYNGEE, per germline. This CDR3 is 14 amino acids long. The V and J ends lost 2 bases and 4 bases respectively, with 12 bases between them. With respect to this clone: What it recognizes is unknown. This same CDR3 is encoded by further DNA sequences in the sample.

General study points: In a later analysis, V- and J-gene trimming of beta chains associated with a DCLRE1C missense variant, replicated independently. A few V segments could not be told apart, such as TRBV6-2 and TRBV6-3, and were left out.

The primer mix had 60 Vbeta and 13 Jbeta primers. Sequencing was performed with immunoSEQ multiplex PCR; in TCRdb, only in-frame clones are kept and a portion is missing. Of about 160,000 clones in the sample, roughly 84% were seen once. Source material: PBMCs. V is TRBV9 and J is TRBJ1-1; TRBD1 is a possible D gene (5 bases). The origin of this receptor is a young man in good health and CMV-seropositive. The CDR3 here is CASSVRQGGTEAFF. The CDR3 nucleotides read TGTGCCAGCAGCGTGCGGCAGGGTGGCACTGAAGCTTTCTTT.